The sequence of this T cell receptor (beta chain) was determined in a study of shared clonotypes between healthy human individuals. CDR1 and CDR2 from the germline V gene are MNHEY and SMNVEV (reference sequence). Trimming cost V 5 bases and J 4 bases, with 12 bases left between them. The CDR3 covers 13 residues. Measured with immunoSEQ multiplex PCR; TCRdb has only the in-frame clones, and not every one. The table lists 2 million to 2.5 million clones, 90% to 97% of them singletons. This chain uses TRBV27 with TRBJ2-7; D is undetermined. The sample was naive CD4+ T cells sorted from blood. Subset defined: CD45RA+ positively selected. The TCR sequence derives from a man younger than 30 in good health. The CDR3 DNA reads as TGTGCCAGCAGTCCTCAGGCTTCTTACGAGCAGTACTTC. Protein: CASSPQASYEQYF.